This T cell receptor beta chain was sequenced during a study of CD8 T cells in ankylosing spondylitis. Study results and caveats: Reports say disease-linked clones showed up significantly more in matched ankylosing spondylitis synovial fluid. What appeared characteristic of ankylosing spondylitis blood was a TCR beta motif of several highly homologous variants.

This clonotype was detected many times. Its antigen is currently unknown. With 1 base removed from V and 10 bases from J, the gap between germline ends came to 9 bases. The CDR3 consists of 11 residues. From germline, CDR1 is DFQATT and CDR2 SNEGSKA (reference sequence). For TCR beta, libraries came from quantitative 5'-RACE with molecular barcodes. TCRdb analysed the 5' RACE reads with MiXCR anew, one entry per CDR3 protein. The sample shows under 250,000 distinct CDR3 sequences, less than 9.5% of them seen only once. The V call is TRBV20-1, the J call TRBJ2-3, with TRBD2 as a possible D gene (6 bases). This clonotype originated in a female donor with ankylosing spondylitis or in good health (not recorded which). The specimen sequenced was blood, either unsorted or a sorted T cell fraction (not recorded which). The CDR3 DNA reads as TGCAGTGCTAGAGTCGGGACTTCGCAGTATTTT. Protein: CSARVGTSQYF.